The source of this T cell receptor (beta chain) is a study of T cells in Graves' hyperthyroidism and ophthalmopathy. PBMCs stemmed from over 7.5 ml fresh peripheral blood. The investigators amplified TCR beta CDR3 regions from RNA transcripts. TCR CDR3 regions were first amplified by RT-PCR with HTBI primers. TCRdb used MiXCR to reprocess the multiplex PCR reads, holding one entry per CDR3 protein. This table has almost 500,000 distinct CDR3 sequences, 20% to 25% appearing once. This clonotype was observed many times. The CDR3 contains 16 residues. Germline CDR1 and CDR2: SGHDT and YYEEEE. Germline trimming cut 0 bases from V and 4 bases from J; bases unmatched to any gene: 7.

The chain carries TRBV5-6 and TRBJ2-1; TRBD2 agrees at 7 bases. The receptor was derived from a woman in her 70s with Graves' ophthalmopathy. Specimen: blood. CDR3 amino acids: CASSLGRDYPYNEQFF. As DNA, the CDR3 is TGTGCCAGCAGCTTGGGCCGGGACTACCCTTACAATGAGCAGTTCTTC.